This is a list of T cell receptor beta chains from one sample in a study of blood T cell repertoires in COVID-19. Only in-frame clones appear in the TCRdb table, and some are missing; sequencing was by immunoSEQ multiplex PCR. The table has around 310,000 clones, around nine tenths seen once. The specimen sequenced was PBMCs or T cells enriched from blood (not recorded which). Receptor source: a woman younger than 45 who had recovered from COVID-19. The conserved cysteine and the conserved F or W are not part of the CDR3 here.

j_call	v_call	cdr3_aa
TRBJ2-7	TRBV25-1	ATMRTSGSSEQY
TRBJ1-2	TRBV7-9	ASSLQASNYGYT
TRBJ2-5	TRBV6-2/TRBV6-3	ASSFGTSGRLLETQY
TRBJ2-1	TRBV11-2	ASSLDSGSSYNEQF
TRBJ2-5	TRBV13	ASTYLTGGSGETQY
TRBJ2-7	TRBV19	ASSIGPSSYEQY
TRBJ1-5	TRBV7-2	ASSLAIGVRGYGQPQH
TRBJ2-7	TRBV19	ASSSLFSAGSYEQY
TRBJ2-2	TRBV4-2	ASTTKGYGQGDPGELF
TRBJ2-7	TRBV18	ASSSQGDEQY
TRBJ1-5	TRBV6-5	ASSYIQGSQPQH
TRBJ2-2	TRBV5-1	ASSLRTSFTGELF
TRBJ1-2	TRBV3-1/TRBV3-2	ASSQADRVDYGYT
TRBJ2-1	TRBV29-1	SVGRLAGVGDYNEQF
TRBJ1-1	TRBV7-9	ASSPRGPHFLNTEAF
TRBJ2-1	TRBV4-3	ASSQAREYNEQF
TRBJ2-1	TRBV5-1	ASSGGTSNNEQF
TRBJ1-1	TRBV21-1	ASSKYTGKNTEAF
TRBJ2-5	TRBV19	ASSIIGLAAETQY
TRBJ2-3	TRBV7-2	ASSRGTDTQY
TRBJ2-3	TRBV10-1	ASSDGSDTQY
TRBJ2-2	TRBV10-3	AINRGLAGFPGELF
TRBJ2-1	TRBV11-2	ASSSPRTSGSSYNEQF
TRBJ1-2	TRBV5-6	ASSPGTPYGYT
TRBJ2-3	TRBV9	ASSVDTSGTSMWTQY
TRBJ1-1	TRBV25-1	ASSPQNAEAF
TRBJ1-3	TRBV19	ASMRLTSGNTIY
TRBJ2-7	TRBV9	ASSVGGLYYEQY
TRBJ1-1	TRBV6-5	ASSYSQGDTEAF
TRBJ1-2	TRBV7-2	ASSFGAPDHYGYT
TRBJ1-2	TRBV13	ASSLDRGLDYGYT